One and the same sample provided the 2 T cell receptor beta chains below, sequenced in a study of blood T cell repertoires in COVID-19 (TCRdb year 2020). Library preparation used the immunoSEQ multiplex PCR assay. This is the immuneACCESS table as TCRdb keeps it, with only in-frame sequences that have V and J called. A part of the clones is gone; compared with another copy, unresolved V genes explain less than half, and the rest is unexplained. The sample has more than 300,000 clones on record, 92% of them singletons. Jointly, the top ten make up approximately 18% of the sample. Input material: PBMCs or T cells enriched from blood (not recorded which). The receptors shown here come from a woman aged 25 to 39 who had recovered from COVID-19.

This sequence joins TRBV18 and TRBJ1-1; D gene uncertain. CDR3 length equals 15 residues. Trimming left V 4 bases short and J 2 bases short, with 14 bases between. Germline assignment: CDR1 KGHSH and CDR2 LQKENI. CDR3 in amino acids: CASSLLDGRNTEAFF. CDR3 in DNA: TGTGCCAGCTCACTCCTAGACGGAAGAAACACTGAAGCTTTCTTT.

The chain has TRBV6-2 or TRBV6-3 and TRBJ2-1; 7 bases map to TRBD2. This CDR3 contains 13 residues. Trimming at V came to 4 bases and at J to 12 bases, leaving 9 bases not matched to a gene. CDR1 is MNHEY, CDR2 SVGEGT, per germline. This CDR3 is CASSSLSGKSQFF. In nucleotides, the CDR3 is TGTGCCAGCAGTTCACTCAGCGGGAAGTCGCAGTTCTTC.